This TCR beta chain was identified during a study of T cells in Graves' hyperthyroidism and ophthalmopathy. Study-wide results and limits: Most thyroid clonotypes that were expanded above 0.001 also turned up in blood. Ophthalmopathy got predicted by the model a median roughly six months before its onset.

Many counts were recorded for this clonotype. Its antigen is unknown. Amplification yielded TCR beta CDR3 regions, with RNA transcripts as the source. The HTBI primer set drove a first-round RT-PCR of the TCR CDR3. Each CDR3 protein is one row after TCRdb ran MiXCR on the multiplex PCR reads. Of around 700,000 distinct CDR3 sequences listed, under 20% are singletons. The sequence was obtained from a woman between 45 and 60 years old with Graves' hyperthyroidism that later progressed to Graves' ophthalmopathy. Sequencing input: blood.

The CDR3 here is CASSVTGETEAFF. For the CDR3, the DNA is TGTGCCAGCAGTGTAACAGGGGAGACTGAAGCTTTCTTT. The chain joins TRBV2 to TRBJ1-1; TRBD1 matches 7 bases. Trimming removed 4 bases from V and 5 bases from J; junction bases left unmatched: 4. This CDR3 comprises 13 residues. The V gene's germline CDR1 is SNHLY and CDR2 FYNNEI. Full variable domain (outside the CDR3, taken from reference TRBV2 and TRBJ1-1): EPEVTQTPSHQVTQMGQEVILRCVPISNHLYFYWYRQILGQKVEFLVSFYNNEISEKSEIFDDQFSVERPDGSNFTLKIRSTKLEDSAMYFCASSVTGETEAFFGQGTRLTVV.